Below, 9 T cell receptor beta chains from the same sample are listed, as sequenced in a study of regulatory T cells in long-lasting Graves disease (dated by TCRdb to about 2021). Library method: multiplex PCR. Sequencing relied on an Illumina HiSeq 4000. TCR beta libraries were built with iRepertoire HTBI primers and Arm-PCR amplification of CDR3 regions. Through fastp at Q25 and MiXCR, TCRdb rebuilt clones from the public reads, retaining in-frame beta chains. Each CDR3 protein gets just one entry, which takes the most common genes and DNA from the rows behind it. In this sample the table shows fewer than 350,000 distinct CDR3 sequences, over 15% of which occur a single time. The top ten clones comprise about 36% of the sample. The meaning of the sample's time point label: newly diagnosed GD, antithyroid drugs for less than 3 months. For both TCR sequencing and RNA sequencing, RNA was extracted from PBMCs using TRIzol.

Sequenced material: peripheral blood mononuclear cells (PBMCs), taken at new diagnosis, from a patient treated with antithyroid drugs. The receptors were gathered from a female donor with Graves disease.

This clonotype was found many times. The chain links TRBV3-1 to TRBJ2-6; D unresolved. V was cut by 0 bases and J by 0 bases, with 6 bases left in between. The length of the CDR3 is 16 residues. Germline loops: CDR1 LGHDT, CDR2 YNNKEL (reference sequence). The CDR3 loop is CASSQEVGSGANVLTF. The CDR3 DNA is TGTGCCAGCAGCCAAGAAGTGGGCTCTGGGGCCAACGTCCTGACTTTC.

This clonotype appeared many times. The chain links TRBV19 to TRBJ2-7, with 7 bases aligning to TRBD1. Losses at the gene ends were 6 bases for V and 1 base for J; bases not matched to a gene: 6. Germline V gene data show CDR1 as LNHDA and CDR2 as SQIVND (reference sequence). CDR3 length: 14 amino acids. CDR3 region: CASSRRDSSYEQYF. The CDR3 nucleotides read TGTGCCAGTAGCCGCCGGGACAGTTCCTACGAGCAGTACTTC. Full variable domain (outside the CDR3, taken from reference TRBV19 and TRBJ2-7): DGGITQSPKYLFRKEGQNVTLSCEQNLNHDAMYWYRQDPGQGLRLIYYSQIVNDFQKGDIAEGYSVSREKKESFPLTVTSAQKNPTAFYLCASSRRDSSYEQYFGPGTRLTVT.

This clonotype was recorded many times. The chain's CDR3 is CSAREWGRSYEQYF. CDR3 DNA: TGCAGTGCTAGGGAGTGGGGCCGGTCCTACGAGCAGTACTTC. This rearrangement joins TRBV20-1 to TRBJ2-7; D may be TRBD1 (5 bases). The CDR3 loop spans 14 amino acids. CDR1 and CDR2 (germline): DFQATT, SNEGSKA (reference sequence). The germline V and J ends were trimmed by 3 bases and 1 base, with 13 bases remaining between them.

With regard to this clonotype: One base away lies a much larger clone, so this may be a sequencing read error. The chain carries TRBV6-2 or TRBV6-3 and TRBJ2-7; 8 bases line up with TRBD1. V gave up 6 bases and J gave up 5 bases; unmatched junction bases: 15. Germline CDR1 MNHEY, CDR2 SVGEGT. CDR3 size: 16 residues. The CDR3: CASSNNLRDRWDEQYF. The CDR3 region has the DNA TGTGCCAGCAGCAATAACCTCCGGGACAGGTGGGACGAGCAGTACTTC.

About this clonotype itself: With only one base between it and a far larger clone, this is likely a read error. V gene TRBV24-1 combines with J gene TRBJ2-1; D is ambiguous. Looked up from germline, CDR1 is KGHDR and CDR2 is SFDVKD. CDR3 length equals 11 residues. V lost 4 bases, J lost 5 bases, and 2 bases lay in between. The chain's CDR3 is CATSENNEQFF. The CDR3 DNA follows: TGTGCCACCAGTGAAAACAATGAGCAGTTCTTC.

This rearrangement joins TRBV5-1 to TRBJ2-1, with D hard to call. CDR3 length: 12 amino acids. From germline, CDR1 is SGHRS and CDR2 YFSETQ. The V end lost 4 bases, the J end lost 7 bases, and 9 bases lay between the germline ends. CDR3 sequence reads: CASSLLNNEQFF. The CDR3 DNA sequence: TGCGCCAGCAGCCTTCTTAATAATGAGCAGTTCTTC.

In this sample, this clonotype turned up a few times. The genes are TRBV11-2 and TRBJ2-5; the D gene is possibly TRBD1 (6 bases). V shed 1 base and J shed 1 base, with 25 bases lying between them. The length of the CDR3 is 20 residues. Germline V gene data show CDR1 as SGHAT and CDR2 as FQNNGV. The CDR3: CASSLVPHVGTSGPQETQYF. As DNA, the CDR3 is TGTGCCAGCAGCTTAGTCCCGCATGTCGGGACATCGGGACCCCAAGAGACCCAGTACTTC.

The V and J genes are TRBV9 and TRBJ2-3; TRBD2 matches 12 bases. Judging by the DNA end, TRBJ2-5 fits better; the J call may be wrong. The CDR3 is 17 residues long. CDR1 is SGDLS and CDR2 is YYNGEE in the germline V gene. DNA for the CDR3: TGTGCCAGCAGCGTCGACCATGGACTAGCGGGAAAGGAGACCCAGTACTTC. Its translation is CASSVDHGLAGKETQYF.

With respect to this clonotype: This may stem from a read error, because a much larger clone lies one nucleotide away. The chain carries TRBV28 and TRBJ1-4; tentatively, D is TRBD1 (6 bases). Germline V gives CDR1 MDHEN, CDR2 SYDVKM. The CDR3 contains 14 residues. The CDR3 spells CASSLGGAGEKLSF. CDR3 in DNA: TGTGCCAGCAGTTTAGGGGGGGCAGGTGAAAAACTGTCTTTT.